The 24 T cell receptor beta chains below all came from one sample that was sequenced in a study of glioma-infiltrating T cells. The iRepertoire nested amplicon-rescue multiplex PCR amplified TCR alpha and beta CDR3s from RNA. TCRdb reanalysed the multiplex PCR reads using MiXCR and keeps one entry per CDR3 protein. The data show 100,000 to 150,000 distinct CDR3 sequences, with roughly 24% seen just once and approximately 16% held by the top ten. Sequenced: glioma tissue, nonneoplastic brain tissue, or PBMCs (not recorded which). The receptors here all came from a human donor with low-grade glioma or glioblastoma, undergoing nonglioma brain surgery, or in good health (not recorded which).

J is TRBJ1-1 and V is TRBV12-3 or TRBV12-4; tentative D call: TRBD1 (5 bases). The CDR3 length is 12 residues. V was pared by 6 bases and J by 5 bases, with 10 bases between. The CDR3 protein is CASRYRKTEAFF. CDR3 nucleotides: TGTGCCAGCAGATACAGGAAAACTGAAGCTTTCTTT.

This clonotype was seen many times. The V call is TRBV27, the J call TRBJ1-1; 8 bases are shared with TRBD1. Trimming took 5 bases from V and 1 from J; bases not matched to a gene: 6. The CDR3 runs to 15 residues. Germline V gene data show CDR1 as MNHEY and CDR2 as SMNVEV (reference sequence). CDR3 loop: CASSLRQGRNTEAFF. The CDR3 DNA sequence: TGTGCCAGCAGTCTCCGACAGGGGAGGAACACTGAAGCTTTCTTT.

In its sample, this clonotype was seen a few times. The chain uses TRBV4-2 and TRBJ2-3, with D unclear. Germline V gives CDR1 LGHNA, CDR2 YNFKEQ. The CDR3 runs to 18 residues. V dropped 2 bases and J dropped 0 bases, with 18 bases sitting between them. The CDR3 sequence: CASSQRLGLRVSTDTQYF. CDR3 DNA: TGTGCCAGCAGCCAACGTTTGGGCTTGCGCGTTAGCACAGATACGCAGTATTTT.

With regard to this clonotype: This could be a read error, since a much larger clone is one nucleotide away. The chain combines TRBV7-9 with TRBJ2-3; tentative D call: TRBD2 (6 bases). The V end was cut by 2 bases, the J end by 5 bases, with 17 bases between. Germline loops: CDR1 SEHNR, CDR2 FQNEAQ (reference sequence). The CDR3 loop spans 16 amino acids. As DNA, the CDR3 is TGTGCCAGCAGCTTAAGACCCGGGAGCCGGCAAGATACGCAGTATTTT. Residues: CASSLRPGSRQDTQYF.

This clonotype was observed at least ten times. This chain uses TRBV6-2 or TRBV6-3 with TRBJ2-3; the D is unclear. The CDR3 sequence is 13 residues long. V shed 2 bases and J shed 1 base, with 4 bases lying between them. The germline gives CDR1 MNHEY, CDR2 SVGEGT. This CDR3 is CASSYMGTDTQYF. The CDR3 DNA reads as TGTGCCAGCAGTTACATGGGCACAGATACGCAGTATTTT.

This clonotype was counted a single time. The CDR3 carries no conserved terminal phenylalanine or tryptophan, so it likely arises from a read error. DNA for the CDR3: TGCAGCGTTGCTGACAACTCCTACGAGCAGTACCTC. Translating gives CSVADNSYEQYL. This chain connects TRBV29-1 to TRBJ2-7; D is ambiguous. The CDR3 totals 12 residues. Per the germline V gene, CDR1 is SQVTM and CDR2 is ANQGSEA. Trimming shortened V by 4 bases and J by 0 bases, and 7 bases separated the two germline ends.

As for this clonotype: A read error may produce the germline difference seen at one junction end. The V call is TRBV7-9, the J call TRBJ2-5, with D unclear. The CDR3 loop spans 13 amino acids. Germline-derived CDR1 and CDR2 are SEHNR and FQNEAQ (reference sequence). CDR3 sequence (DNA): TGTGCCGGCAGCTTAGCCGGTGAAGAGACCCAGTACTTC. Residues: CAGSLAGEETQYF. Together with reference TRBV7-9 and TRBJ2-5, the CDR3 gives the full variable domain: DTGVSQNPRHKITKRGQNVTFRCDPISEHNRLYWYRQTLGQGPEFLTYFQNEAQLEKSRLLSDRFSAERPKGSFSTLEIQRTEQGDSAMYLCAGSLAGEETQYFGPGTRLLVL.

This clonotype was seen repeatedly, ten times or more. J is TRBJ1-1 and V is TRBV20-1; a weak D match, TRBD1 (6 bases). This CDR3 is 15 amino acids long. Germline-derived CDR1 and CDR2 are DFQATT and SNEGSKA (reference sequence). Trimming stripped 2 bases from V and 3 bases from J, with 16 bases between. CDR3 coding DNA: TGCAGTGCTAGACCGAGCGGGGCAGGGGACACTGAAGCTTTCTTT. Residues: CSARPSGAGDTEAFF.

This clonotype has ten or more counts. CDR3 region: CASSPADQPQHF. For the CDR3, the DNA is TGTGCCAGCAGCCCTGCCGATCAGCCCCAGCATTTT. The chain links TRBV7-2 to TRBJ1-5, with no clear D. The CDR3 is 12 residues long. Germline V gives CDR1 SGHTA, CDR2 FQGNSA. V was shortened by 5 bases and J by 5 bases, with 7 bases between the two germline ends.

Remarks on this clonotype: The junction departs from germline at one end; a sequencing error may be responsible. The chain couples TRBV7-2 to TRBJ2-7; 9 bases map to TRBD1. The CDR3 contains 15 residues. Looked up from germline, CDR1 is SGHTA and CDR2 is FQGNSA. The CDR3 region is CASRLYGTGPYEQYF. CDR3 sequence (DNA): TGTGCCAGCCGCTTATATGGGACAGGGCCCTACGAGCAGTACTTC. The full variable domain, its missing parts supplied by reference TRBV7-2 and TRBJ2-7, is GAGVSQSPSNKVTEKGKDVELRCDPISGHTALYWYRQSLGQGLEFLIYFQGNSAPDKSGLPSDRFSAERTGGSVSTLTIQRTQQEDSAVYLCASRLYGTGPYEQYFGPGTRLTVT.

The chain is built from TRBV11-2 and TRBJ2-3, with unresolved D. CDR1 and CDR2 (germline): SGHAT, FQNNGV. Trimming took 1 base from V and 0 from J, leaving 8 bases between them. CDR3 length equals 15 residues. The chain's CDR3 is CASSLVLTSTDTQYF. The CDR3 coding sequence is TGTGCCAGCAGCTTAGTACTCACAAGCACAGATACGCAGTATTTT.

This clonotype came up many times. CDR3 DNA: TGTGCCAGCAGCGGGCTAGTTACACCCTACGAGCAGTACTTC. Its protein product is CASSGLVTPYEQYF. This chain links TRBV7-2 with TRBJ2-7; D is unclear. Trimming took 5 bases from V and 2 from J, leaving 13 bases between them. The CDR3 length is 14 residues. Germline V gives CDR1 SGHTA, CDR2 FQGNSA. Variable domain in full (rest from reference TRBV7-2 and TRBJ2-7): GAGVSQSPSNKVTEKGKDVELRCDPISGHTALYWYRQSLGQGLEFLIYFQGNSAPDKSGLPSDRFSAERTGGSVSTLTIQRTQQEDSAVYLCASSGLVTPYEQYFGPGTRLTVT.

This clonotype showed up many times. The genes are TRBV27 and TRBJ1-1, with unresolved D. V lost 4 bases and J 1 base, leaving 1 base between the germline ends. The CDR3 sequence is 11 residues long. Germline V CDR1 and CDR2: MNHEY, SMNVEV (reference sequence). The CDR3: CASSSNTEAFF. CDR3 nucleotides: TGTGCCAGCAGTTCGAACACTGAAGCTTTCTTT.

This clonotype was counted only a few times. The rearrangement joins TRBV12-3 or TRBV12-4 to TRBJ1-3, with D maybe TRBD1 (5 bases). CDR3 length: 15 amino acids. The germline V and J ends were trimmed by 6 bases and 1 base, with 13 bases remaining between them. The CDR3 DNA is TGTGCCAGCAGGCAGGGTGAAGGATCTGGAAACACCATATATTTT. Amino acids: CASRQGEGSGNTIYF.

CDR3 sequence: CSAILAGDDTQYF. The CDR3 nucleotides read TGCAGTGCCATACTAGCGGGAGACGATACGCAGTATTTT. This rearrangement joins TRBV20-1 to TRBJ2-3; 11 bases are a match to TRBD2. Germline V gene data show CDR1 as DFQATT and CDR2 as SNEGSKA (reference sequence). The CDR3 spans 13 residues. The V gene end was trimmed by 6 bases and the J gene end by 6 bases; junction bases not matched to a gene: 5.

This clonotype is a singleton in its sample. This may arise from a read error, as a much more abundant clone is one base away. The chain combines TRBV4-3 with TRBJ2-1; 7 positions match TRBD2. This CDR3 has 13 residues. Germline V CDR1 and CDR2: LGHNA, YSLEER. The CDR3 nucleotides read TGCGCCAGCAGCTCCTTGGGCGGGAGAGAGCAGTTATTC. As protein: CASSSLGGREQLF.

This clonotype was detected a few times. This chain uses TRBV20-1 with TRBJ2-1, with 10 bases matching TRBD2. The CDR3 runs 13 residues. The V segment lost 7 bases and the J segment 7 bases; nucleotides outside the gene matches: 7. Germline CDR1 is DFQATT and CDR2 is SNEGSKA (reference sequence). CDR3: CSVAGGGWNEQFF. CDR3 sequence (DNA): TGCAGTGTAGCGGGAGGTGGGTGGAATGAGCAGTTCTTC.

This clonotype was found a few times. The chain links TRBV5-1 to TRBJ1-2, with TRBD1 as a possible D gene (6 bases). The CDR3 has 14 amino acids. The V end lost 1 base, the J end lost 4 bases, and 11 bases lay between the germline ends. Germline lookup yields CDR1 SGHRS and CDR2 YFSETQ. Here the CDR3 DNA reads TGCGCCAGCAGCTTGCAGGTGGGGGCCTATGGCTACACCTTC. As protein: CASSLQVGAYGYTF.

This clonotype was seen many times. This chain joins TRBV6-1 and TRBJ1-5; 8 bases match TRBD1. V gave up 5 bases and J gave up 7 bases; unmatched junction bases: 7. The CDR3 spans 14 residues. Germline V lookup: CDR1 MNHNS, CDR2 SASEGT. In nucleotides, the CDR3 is TGTGCCAGCAGTTTACAGGGGGTGGGACAGCCCCAGCATTTT. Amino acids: CASSLQGVGQPQHF.

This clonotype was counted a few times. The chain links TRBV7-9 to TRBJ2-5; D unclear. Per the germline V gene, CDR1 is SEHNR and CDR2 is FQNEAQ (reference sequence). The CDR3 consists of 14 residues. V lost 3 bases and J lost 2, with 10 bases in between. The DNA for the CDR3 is TGTGCCAGCAGCTTTTATCCAGAACAAGAGACCCAGTACTTC. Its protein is CASSFYPEQETQYF.

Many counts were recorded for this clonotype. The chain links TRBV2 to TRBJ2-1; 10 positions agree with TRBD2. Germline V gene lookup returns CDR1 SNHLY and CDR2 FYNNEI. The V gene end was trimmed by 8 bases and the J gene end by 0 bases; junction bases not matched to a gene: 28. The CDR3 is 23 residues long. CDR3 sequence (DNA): TGTGCCAGCCCATCCCCTAGCGGGAGATCCTCCCCTAGCGGGAGATCCTCCTACAATGAGCAGTTCTTC. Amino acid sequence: CASPSPSGRSSPSGRSSYNEQFF.

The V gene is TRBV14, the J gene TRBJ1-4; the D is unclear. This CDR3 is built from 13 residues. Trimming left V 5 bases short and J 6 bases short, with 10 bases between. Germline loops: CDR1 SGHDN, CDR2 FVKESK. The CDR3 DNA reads TGTGCCAGCAGCGAAGTTCCGGATGAAAAACTGTTTTTT. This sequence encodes CASSEVPDEKLFF.

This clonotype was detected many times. CDR3 DNA sequence: TGTGCCAGCAGCTTAAGTTCGGGCTCGTCTGGAAACACCATATATTTT. It translates to CASSLSSGSSGNTIYF. The chain combines TRBV7-3 with TRBJ1-3, with D unclear. Trimming stripped 1 base from V and 1 base from J, with 11 bases between. The CDR3 has 16 residues. Germline CDR1 reads SGHTA; CDR2 reads FQGTGA.

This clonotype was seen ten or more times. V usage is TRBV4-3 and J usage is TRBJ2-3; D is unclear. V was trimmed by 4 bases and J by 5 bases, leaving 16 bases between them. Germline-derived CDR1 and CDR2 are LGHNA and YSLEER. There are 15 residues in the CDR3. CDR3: CASSRRTDQLDTQYF. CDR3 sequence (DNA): TGCGCCAGCAGCCGTAGGACCGATCAATTAGATACGCAGTATTTT.